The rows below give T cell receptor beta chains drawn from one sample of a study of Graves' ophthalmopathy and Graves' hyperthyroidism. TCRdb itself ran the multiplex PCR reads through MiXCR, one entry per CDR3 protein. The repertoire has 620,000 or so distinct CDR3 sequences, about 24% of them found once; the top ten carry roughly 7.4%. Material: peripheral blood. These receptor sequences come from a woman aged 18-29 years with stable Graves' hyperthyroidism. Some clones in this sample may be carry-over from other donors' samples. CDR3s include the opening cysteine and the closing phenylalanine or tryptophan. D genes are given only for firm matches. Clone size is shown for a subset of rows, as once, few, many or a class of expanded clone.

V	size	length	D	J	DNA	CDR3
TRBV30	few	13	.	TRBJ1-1	TGTGCCTGGAAACGGCATTTGAACACTGAAGCTTTCTTT	CAWKRHLNTEAFF
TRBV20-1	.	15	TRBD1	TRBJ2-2	TGCAGTGCCTGGACAGGAGGATATCAGGCCGGGGAGCTGTTTTTT	CSAWTGGYQAGELFF
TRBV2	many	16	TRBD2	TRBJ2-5	TGTGCCAGCAGTGAAGAGTCGCTAGCGGGGGGGGAGACCCAGTACTTC	CASSEESLAGGETQYF
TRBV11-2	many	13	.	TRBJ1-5	TGTGCCAGCAGCTTAGGCAGAGGGCAGCCCCAGCATTTT	CASSLGRGQPQHF
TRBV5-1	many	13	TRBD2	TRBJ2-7	TGCGCCAGCAGCACCAGGGAGGGGAACGAGCAGTACTTC	CASSTREGNEQYF
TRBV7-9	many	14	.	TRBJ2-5	TGTGCCAGCCGCCCCCCAGGATTCCAAGAGACCCAGTACTTC	CASRPPGFQETQYF
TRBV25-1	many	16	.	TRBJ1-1	TGTGCCAGCAGTGACGGGGGGACTCTTATGAACACTGAAGCTTTCTTT	CASSDGGTLMNTEAFF
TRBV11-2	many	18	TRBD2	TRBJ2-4	TGTGCCAGCAGCTTAAGAGGACTAGCGGGAGGTGGAGAAAACATTCAGCACTTC	CASSLRGLAGGGENIQHF
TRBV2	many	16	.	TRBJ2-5	TGTGCCAGCAGTGTTACGGCCCCACTAGTCCCCGGGACCCAGTACTTC	CASSVTAPLVPGTQYF
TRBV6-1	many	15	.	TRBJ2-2	TGTGCCAGTCAAGGTACGGGGAAGAACACCGGGGAGCTGTTTTTT	CASQGTGKNTGELFF
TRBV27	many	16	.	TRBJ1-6	TGTGCCAGCAGTTATGGGCGTAGCTCCTATAATTCACCCCTCCACTTT	CASSYGRSSYNSPLHF
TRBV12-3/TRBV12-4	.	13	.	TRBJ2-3	TGTGCCAGCAGTTTAGGGGGACTTAATACGCAGTATTTT	CASSLGGLNTQYF
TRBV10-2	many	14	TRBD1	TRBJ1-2	TGCGCCAGCAGTAAAGACAGGGTTTACTATGGCTACACCTTC	CASSKDRVYYGYTF
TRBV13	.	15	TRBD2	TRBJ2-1	TGTGCCAGCAGCCTAGGTCCTAGCGGGGTCAATGAGCAGTTCTTC	CASSLGPSGVNEQFF
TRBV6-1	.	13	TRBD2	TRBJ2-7	TGTGCCAGCAGGGGAGCGGGAGTAAATGAGCAGTACTTC	CASRGAGVNEQYF